The subject of this entry is one TCR beta chain. The junction differs from germline at one of its ends, possibly a read error. Germline V gene data show CDR1 as SGHNT and CDR2 as YENEEA. CDR3 length equals 15 residues. This sample was included in a study of molecular identifiers for immune sequencing clone quantification. One entry per CDR3 protein, called by TCRdb with MiXCR from the PCR reads. The data contain 63,000 or so distinct CDR3 sequences, less than 20% of them singletons. V gene TRBV11-3 combines with J gene TRBJ1-1; no clear D gene. This clonotype was sampled from a human donor in good health. Some libraries in this study had Jurkat cell RNA spiked in. The sequenced material came from naive CD8+ T cells from blood, with Jurkat cell RNA spiked in. The subset is: FACS-sorted CD8+CD4-CCR7+CD45RA+ naive T cells. The CDR3 region is CASSGLIGLSAEASF. The DNA of the CDR3 is TGTGCCAGCAGCGGTCTCATAGGGTTATCGGCTGAAGCTTCCTTT.